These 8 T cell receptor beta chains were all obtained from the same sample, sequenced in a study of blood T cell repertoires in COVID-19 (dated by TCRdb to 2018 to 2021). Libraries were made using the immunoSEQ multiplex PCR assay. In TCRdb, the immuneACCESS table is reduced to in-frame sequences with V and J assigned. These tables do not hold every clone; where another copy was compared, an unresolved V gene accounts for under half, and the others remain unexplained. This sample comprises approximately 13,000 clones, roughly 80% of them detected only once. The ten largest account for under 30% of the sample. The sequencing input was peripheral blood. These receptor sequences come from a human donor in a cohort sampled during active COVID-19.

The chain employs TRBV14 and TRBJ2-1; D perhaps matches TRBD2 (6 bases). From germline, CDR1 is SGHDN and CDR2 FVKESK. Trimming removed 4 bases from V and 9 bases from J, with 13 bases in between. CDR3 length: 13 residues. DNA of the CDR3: TGTGCCAGCAGCCCGGGGGTGACTAGTGAGCAGTTCTTC. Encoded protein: CASSPGVTSEQFF.

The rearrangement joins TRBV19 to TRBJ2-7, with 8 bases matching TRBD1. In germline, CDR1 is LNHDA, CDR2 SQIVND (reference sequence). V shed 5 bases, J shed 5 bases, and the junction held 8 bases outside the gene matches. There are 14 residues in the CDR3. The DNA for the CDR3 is TGTGCCAGTAGTGTAGGACAGGGAGTCGACGAGCAGTACTTC. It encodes CASSVGQGVDEQYF. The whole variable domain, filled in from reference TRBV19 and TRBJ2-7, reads DGGITQSPKYLFRKEGQNVTLSCEQNLNHDAMYWYRQDPGQGLRLIYYSQIVNDFQKGDIAEGYSVSREKKESFPLTVTSAQKNPTAFYLCASSVGQGVDEQYFGPGTRLTVT.

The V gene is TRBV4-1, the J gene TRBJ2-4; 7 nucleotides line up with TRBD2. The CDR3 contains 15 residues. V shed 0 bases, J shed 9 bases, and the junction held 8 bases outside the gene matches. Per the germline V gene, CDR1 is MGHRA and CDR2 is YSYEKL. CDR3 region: CASSQEGEPGGIQYF. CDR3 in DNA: TGCGCCAGCAGCCAAGAAGGGGAACCGGGAGGCATTCAGTACTTC.

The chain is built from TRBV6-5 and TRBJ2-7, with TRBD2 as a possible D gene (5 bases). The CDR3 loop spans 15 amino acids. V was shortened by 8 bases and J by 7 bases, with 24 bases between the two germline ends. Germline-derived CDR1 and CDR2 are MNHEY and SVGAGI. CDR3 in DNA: TGTGCCAGCTCGTACGGTCTAGCAGAGGTATGGGAGCAGTACTTC. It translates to CASSYGLAEVWEQYF.

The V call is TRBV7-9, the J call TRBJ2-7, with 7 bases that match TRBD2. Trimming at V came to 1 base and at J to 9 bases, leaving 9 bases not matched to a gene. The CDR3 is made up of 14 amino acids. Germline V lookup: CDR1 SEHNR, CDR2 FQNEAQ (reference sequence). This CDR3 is CASSLGALAVGQYF. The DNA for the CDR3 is TGTGCCAGCAGCTTAGGTGCTCTAGCGGTCGGGCAGTACTTC. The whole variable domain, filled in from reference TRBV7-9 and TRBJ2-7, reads DTGVSQNPRHKITKRGQNVTFRCDPISEHNRLYWYRQTLGQGPEFLTYFQNEAQLEKSRLLSDRFSAERPKGSFSTLEIQRTEQGDSAMYLCASSLGALAVGQYFGPGTRLTVT.

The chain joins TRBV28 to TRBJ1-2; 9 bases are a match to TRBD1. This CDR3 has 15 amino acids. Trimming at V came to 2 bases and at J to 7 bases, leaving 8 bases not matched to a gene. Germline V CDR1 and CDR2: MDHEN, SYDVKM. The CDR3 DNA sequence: TGTGCCAGCAGTTTAAGCGTACAGGGGGCGAGTGGCTACACCTTC. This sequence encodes CASSLSVQGASGYTF.

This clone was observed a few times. The CDR3 sequence: CASRGAGELSYNEQFF. In DNA, the CDR3 is TGTGCCAGCAGGGGGGCCGGGGAACTCTCCTACAATGAGCAGTTCTTC. The chain links TRBV27 to TRBJ2-1, with TRBD1 as a possible D gene (6 bases). CDR3 size: 16 residues. With 6 bases removed from V and 0 bases from J, the gap between germline ends came to 15 bases. CDR1 MNHEY and CDR2 SMNVEV come from the germline V gene (reference sequence).

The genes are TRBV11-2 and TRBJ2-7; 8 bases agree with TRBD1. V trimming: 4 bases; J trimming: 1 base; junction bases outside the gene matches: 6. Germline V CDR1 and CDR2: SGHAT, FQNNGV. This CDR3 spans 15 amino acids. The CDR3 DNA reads TGTGCCAGCAGCTCCCGCCGGGACAGGTCCTACGAGCAGTACTTC. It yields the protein CASSSRRDRSYEQYF. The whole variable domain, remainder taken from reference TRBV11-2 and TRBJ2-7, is EAGVAQSPRYKIIEKRQSVAFWCNPISGHATLYWYQQILGQGPKLLIQFQNNGVVDDSQLPKDRFSAERLKGVDSTLKIQPAKLEDSAVYLCASSSRRDRSYEQYFGPGTRLTVT.